This T cell receptor (beta chain) was documented in a study of shared clonotypes between healthy human individuals. The wider study: The study drew on a couple of women and a few men aged 18 to 49 as donors. Points from the study as a whole: Sampling involved blood alone; tissue repertoires likely differ. Sharing across four donors was highest in naive CD4 (approximately 5%) and lowest in memory CD8 (0.4%).

The CDR3 consists of 13 residues. The germline V gene encodes CDR1 SSHAT and CDR2 FNYEAQ (reference sequence). To note about this clone: The antigen remains unidentified. The germline gene is not matched at one end of the junction; a read error may be the cause.

Sequencing was performed with immunoSEQ multiplex PCR; in TCRdb, only in-frame clones are kept and a portion is missing. This sample has around 2,000,000 clones, with 95% found just once. The chain employs TRBV7-7 and TRBJ2-3; D call uncertain. The clonotype comes from a man between 18 and 29 years old in good health. Sequences were obtained from naive CD4+ T cells sorted from blood. Described subset: CD45RA+ positively selected. The CDR3 loop is CASSLGPSDTQYF. In nucleotides, the CDR3 is TGTGCTAGCAGCTTAGGGCCCTCAGATACGCAGTATTTT.